This T cell receptor (beta chain) comes out of a study of blood T cells in healthy people across ages. General study results and limits: Compared with aged donors, long-lived donors showed fewer expanded clones, suggesting selection. Possibly confounding the expanded clonotype changes was the fact that donor CMV status was unknown.

The donors, healthy Caucasians from Russia, were aged roughly 6 to 100. Extraction yielded at least 5 micrograms of total RNA per sample. It was with a sample-barcoded 5' primer and a J-beta primer mix that a second PCR of roughly 7 to 11 cycles was run. A single record per CDR3 protein comes from TCRdb applying MiXCR to the 5' RACE reads. The table shows around 1.5 million distinct CDR3 sequences, with 30% to 35% occurring only once. Germline-derived CDR1 and CDR2 are SGHTA and FQGTGA. V was shortened by 2 bases and J by 3 bases, with 14 bases between the two germline ends. This CDR3 is built from 15 residues. As for this clonotype: The antigen remains unidentified.

The chain links TRBV7-3 to TRBJ2-7; tentative D call: TRBD2 (5 bases). The specimen was blood. The source of this sequence is a woman between 25 and 40 years old in good health. CDR3 sequence reads: CASSLEGASYYEQYF. In nucleotides, the CDR3 is TGTGCCAGCAGCTTAGAGGGAGCCTCCTACTACGAGCAGTACTTC.